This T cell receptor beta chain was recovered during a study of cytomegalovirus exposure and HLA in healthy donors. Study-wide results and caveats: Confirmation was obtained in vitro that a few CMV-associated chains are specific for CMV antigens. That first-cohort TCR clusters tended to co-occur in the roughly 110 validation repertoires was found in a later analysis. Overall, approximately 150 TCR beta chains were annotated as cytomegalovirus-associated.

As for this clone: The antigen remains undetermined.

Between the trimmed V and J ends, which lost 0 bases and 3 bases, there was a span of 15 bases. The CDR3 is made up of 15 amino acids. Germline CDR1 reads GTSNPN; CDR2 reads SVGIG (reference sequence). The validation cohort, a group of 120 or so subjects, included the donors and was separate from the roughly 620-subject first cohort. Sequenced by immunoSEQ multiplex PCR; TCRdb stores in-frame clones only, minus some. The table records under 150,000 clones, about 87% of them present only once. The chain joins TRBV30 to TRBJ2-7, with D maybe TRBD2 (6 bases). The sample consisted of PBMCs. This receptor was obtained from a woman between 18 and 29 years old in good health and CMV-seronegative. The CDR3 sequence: CAWSVRDSGLYEQYF. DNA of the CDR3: TGTGCCTGGAGTGTAAGGGACTCGGGACTCTACGAGCAGTACTTC.